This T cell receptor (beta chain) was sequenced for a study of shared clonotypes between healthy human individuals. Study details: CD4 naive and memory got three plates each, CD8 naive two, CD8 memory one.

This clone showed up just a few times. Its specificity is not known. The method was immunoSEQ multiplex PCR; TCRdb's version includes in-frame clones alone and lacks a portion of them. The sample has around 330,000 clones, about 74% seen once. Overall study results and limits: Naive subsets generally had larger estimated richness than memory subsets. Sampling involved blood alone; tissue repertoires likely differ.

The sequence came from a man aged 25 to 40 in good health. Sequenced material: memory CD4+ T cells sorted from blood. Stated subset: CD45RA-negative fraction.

The CDR3 here is CASSPTGRTDTQYF. DNA of the CDR3: TGTGCCAGCAGCCCCACAGGGCGCACAGATACGCAGTATTTT. The chain employs TRBV5-4 and TRBJ2-3; tentatively, D is TRBD1 (6 bases). V gave up 4 bases and J gave up 1 base, with 10 bases separating them. Per germline, CDR1 SGHNT and CDR2 YYREEE (reference sequence). This CDR3 region has 14 residues.